The subject of this entry is one T cell receptor beta chain. The antigen is undetermined. The source of the sample is a study of OX40 agonist ivuxolimab in advanced cancers. Study summary: The patients got ivuxolimab, which is an agonistic anti-OX40 (CD134) antibody. From roughly 20 to 85 years was the age range, with a mean of roughly 59 years, and approximately 84% were male. Partial responses were observed in three patients, of whom one had hepatocellular carcinoma and two had cutaneous melanoma. General study points: Antigen specificity of clonally expanded peripheral T cells was not established.

The method was immunoSEQ multiplex PCR; TCRdb's version includes in-frame clones alone and lacks a portion of them. This table holds about 73,000 clones, around 90% found once. CDR3 size: 12 residues. V was shortened by 3 bases and J by 3 bases, with 3 bases between the two germline ends. Germline loops: CDR1 SGHNT, CDR2 YYREEE (reference sequence). The chain combines TRBV5-4 with TRBJ2-2; D is uncertain. The sequence was obtained from an adult with an advanced solid tumor such as melanoma, head and neck, liver or kidney cancer. The sequences come from CD4+ or CD8+ T cells sorted from blood, collected in a trial of the OX40 agonist ivuxolimab. The CDR3, as DNA: TGTGCCAGCAGCTGGTACACCGGGGAGCTGTTTTTT. This encodes CASSWYTGELFF.